This T cell receptor (beta chain) was sequenced during a study of shared clonotypes between healthy human individuals. About this clone: The antigen is not known.

DNA at around 190 ng, roughly 27,000 T cell genomes, went into sorted-subset replicate PCRs. Assay used: immunoSEQ multiplex PCR; TCRdb lists only in-frame clones, some missing. The sample lists around 2.3 million clones, around 95% occurring once. CDR3 length: 14 residues. The V gene's germline CDR1 is SGHRS and CDR2 YFSETQ. J lost 6 bases, V lost 4 bases, and 4 bases had no gene match. Findings of the study overall: For naive CD4 cells, roughly 5% of clonotypes were shared across a handful of donors.

Sequenced: naive CD4+ T cells sorted from blood. Sample subset: CD45RA+ positively selected. The V call is TRBV5-1, the J call TRBJ2-1; 10 bases align to TRBD1. The TCR comes from a man between 18 and 29 years old in good health. The CDR3 sequence: CASSIRTGGNEQFF. The CDR3 nucleotides are TGCGCCAGCAGCATTAGGACAGGGGGCAATGAGCAGTTCTTC.